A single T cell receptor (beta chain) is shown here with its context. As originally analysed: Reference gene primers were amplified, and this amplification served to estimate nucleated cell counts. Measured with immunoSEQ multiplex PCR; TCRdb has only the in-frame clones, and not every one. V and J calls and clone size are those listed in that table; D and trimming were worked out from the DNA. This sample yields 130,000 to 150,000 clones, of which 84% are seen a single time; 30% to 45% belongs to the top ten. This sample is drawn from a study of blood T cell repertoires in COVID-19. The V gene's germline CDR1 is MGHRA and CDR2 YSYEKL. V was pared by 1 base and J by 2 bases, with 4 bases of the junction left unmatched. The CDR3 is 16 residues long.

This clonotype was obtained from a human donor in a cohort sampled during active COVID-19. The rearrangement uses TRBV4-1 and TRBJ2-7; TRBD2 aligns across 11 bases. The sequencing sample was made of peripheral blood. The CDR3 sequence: CASSQGPGLAAYEQYF. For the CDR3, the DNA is TGCGCCAGCAGCCAAGGTCCGGGACTAGCGGCCTACGAGCAGTACTTC.